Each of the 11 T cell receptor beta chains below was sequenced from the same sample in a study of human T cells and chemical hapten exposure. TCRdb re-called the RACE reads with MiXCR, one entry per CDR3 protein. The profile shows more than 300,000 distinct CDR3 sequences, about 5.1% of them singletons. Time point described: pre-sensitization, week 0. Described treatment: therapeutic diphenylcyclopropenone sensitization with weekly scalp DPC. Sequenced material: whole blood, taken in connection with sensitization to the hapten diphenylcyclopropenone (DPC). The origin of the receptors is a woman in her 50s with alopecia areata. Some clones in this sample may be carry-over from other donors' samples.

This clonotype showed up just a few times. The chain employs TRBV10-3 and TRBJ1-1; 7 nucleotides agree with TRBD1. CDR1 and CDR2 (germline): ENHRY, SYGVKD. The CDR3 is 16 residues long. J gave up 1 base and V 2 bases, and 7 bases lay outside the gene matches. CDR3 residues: CAISEPRQGGNTEAFF. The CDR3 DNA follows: TGTGCCATCAGTGAGCCCAGACAGGGAGGGAACACTGAAGCTTTCTTT.

The CDR3, as DNA: TGTGCCAGCACTAATGGGGCATCCTACAATGAGCAGTTCTTC. It encodes CASTNGASYNEQFF. The chain carries TRBV6-1 and TRBJ2-1; tentatively, D is TRBD1 (5 bases). CDR1 and CDR2 from the germline V gene are MNHNS and SASEGT. Trimming removed 7 bases at V and 1 base at J, with 11 bases between. The CDR3 totals 14 residues.

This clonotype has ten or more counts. DNA for the CDR3: TGCGCCAGCAGCCAAGAGTCCGGGACAGGGGCCAGGGATGAGCAGTTCTTC. It encodes CASSQESGTGARDEQFF. This chain links TRBV4-1 with TRBJ2-1; 10 positions match TRBD1. The CDR3 is 17 amino acids. The V segment lost 0 bases and the J segment 8 bases; nucleotides outside the gene matches: 10. Germline assignment: CDR1 MGHRA and CDR2 YSYEKL.

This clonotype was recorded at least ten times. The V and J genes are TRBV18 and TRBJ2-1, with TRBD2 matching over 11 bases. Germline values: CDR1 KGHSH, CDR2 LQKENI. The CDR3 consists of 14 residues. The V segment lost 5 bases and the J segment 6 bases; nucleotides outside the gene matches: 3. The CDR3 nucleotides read TGTGCCAGCTCAGAAGGACTAGCGGGCAATGAGCAGTTCTTC. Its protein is CASSEGLAGNEQFF.

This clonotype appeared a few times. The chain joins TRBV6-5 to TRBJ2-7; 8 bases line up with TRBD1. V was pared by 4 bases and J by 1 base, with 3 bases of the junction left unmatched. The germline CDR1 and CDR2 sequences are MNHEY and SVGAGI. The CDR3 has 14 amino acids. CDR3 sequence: CASSSQGGSYEQYF. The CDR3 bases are TGTGCCAGCAGTTCACAGGGGGGATCCTACGAGCAGTACTTC.

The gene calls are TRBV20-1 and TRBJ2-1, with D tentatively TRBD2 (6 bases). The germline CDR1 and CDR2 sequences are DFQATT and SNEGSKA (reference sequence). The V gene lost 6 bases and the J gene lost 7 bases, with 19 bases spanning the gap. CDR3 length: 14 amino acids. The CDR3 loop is CSAGRPGDGNEQFF. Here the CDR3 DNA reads TGCAGTGCGGGGAGGCCGGGGGATGGAAATGAGCAGTTCTTC.

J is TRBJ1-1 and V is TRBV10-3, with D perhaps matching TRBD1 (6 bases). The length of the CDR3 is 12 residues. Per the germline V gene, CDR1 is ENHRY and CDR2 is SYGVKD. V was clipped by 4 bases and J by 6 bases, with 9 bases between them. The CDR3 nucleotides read TGTGCCATCAGTGTCTCAGGGGCTGAAGCTTTCTTT. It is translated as CAISVSGAEAFF.

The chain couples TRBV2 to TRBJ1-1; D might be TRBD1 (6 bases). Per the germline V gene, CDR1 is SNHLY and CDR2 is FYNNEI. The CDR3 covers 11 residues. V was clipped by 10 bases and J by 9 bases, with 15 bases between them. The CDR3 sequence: CATYEGEKAFF. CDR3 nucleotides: TGTGCCACGTATGAGGGGGAAAAAGCTTTCTTT.

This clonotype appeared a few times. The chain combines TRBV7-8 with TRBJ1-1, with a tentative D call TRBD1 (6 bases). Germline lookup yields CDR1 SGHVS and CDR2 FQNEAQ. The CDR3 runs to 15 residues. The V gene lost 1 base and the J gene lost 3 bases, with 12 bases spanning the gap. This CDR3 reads CASSLGGGGHTEAFF. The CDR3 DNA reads TGTGCCAGCAGCTTAGGAGGGGGAGGACACACTGAAGCTTTCTTT.

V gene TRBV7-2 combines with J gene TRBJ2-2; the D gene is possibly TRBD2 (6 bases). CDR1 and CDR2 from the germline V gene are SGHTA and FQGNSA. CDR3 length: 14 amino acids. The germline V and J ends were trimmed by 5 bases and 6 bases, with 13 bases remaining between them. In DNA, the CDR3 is TGTGCCAGCAGCCCGCCCGGGAGAGCCGGGGAGCTGTTTTTT. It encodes CASSPPGRAGELFF.

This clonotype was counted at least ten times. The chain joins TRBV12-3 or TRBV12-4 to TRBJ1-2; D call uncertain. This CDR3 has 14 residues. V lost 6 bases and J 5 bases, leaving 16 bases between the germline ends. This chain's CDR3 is CASSLLGRVYGYTF. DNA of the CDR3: TGTGCCAGCAGCCTACTCGGACGGGTGTATGGCTACACCTTC.